The clone carrying this T cell receptor beta chain was counted between two and nine times. Deletions cut 8 bases from V and 7 bases from J, with 9 bases between. The CDR3 is 11 residues long. CDR1 is SGHTA and CDR2 is FQGNSA in the germline V gene. The data are from a study of blood T cell repertoires in COVID-19. The wider study: Italy, Spain and the United States were the sources of the convalescent and acute COVID-19 samples. Sources were T cells, B-cell-depleted T cells, or PBMCs; the material itself was cDNA or gDNA.

Authors' processing steps: The authors estimated nucleated cell counts from reference gene primer amplification. Assay used: immunoSEQ multiplex PCR; TCRdb lists only in-frame clones, some missing. V, J and clone size were drawn from that table, and D and trimming were deduced from the DNA. The repertoire holds approximately 180,000 clones, with roughly 90% as singletons. The chain links TRBV7-2 to TRBJ2-1, with D unresolved. The sequenced sample was peripheral blood. This clonotype was obtained from a woman aged 50 to 60 with acute or convalescent COVID-19. The CDR3 nucleotides are TGTGCCAGCGGGCTCGATAATGAGCAGTTCTTC. This encodes CASGLDNEQFF.